These 15 T cell receptor beta chains came from one sample sequenced in a study of T cells after yellow fever vaccination. Each CDR3 protein is one row after TCRdb ran MiXCR on the 5' RACE reads. The repertoire consists of some 560,000 distinct CDR3 sequences, with about 15% occurring once and the leading ten covering about 18%. The sequencing here drew on PBMCs, taken 5 days after the first yellow fever vaccination. The receptors originated from a man between 18 and 29 years old who received the YFV17D yellow fever vaccine.

This clonotype was observed a few times. The chain uses TRBV7-6 and TRBJ2-7; 10 bases map to TRBD1. Germline CDR1 is SGHVS and CDR2 is FNYEAQ. This CDR3 spans 16 amino acids. The trim removed 5 bases at V and 2 bases at J, leaving 9 bases unmatched. The CDR3 is CASSLRPGQGPYEQYF. In nucleotides, the CDR3 is TGTGCCAGCAGCCTCCGCCCGGGACAGGGGCCCTACGAGCAGTACTTC.

The genes are TRBV20-1 and TRBJ2-3; TRBD1 aligns across 9 bases. Germline CDR1 reads DFQATT; CDR2 reads SNEGSKA (reference sequence). Unmatched junction bases numbered 12, after V lost 6 bases and J lost 11 bases. The CDR3 loop spans 13 amino acids. The CDR3 DNA reads as TGCAGTGCACCCCAACAGGCGGACAGGGGGCAGTATTTT. It encodes CSAPQQADRGQYF.

Ten or more counts support this clonotype. The chain carries TRBV6-2 or TRBV6-3 and TRBJ1-2; D possibly corresponds to TRBD1 (5 bases). The germline gives CDR1 MNHEY, CDR2 SVGEGT. Trimming stripped 6 bases from V and 4 bases from J, with 9 bases between. This CDR3 region has 12 residues. The CDR3 DNA reads TGTGCCAGCAGGCCAGGGTCCTATGGCTACACCTTC. Protein product: CASRPGSYGYTF.

This clonotype came up many times. The CDR3 DNA reads TGCGCCAGCAGCTTGGATGGGAATGAGCAGTTCTTC. Translation: CASSLDGNEQFF. V gene TRBV5-1 combines with J gene TRBJ2-1; D gene uncertain. Per the germline V gene, CDR1 is SGHRS and CDR2 is YFSETQ. The CDR3 is 12 amino acids. Trimming left V 0 bases short and J 7 bases short, with 5 bases between.

This clonotype was seen more than once but under ten times. The V gene is TRBV6-2 or TRBV6-3, the J gene TRBJ1-5; D remains unclear. The length of the CDR3 is 13 residues. CDR1 and CDR2 from the germline V gene are MNHEY and SVGEGT. The V end lost 9 bases, the J end lost 4 bases, and 13 bases lay between the germline ends. CDR3 residues: CASSGTANQPQHF. CDR3 DNA sequence: TGTGCCAGTTCGGGAACTGCGAATCAGCCCCAGCATTTT.

V is TRBV4-2 and J is TRBJ1-6; D gene uncertain. The V gene's germline CDR1 is LGHNA and CDR2 YNFKEQ. The germline V and J ends were trimmed by 4 bases and 12 bases, with 19 bases remaining between them. This CDR3 comprises 15 residues. In nucleotides, the CDR3 is TGTGCCAGCAGCCCGCAGCTGTCCCTCGAGGAACCCCTCCACTTT. This translates into CASSPQLSLEEPLHF.

This clonotype was observed at least ten times. This chain joins TRBV24-1 and TRBJ2-1; 10 bases map to TRBD2. The CDR3 runs 15 residues. J was trimmed by 9 bases and V by 4 bases; bases with no gene match: 8. The germline CDR1 and CDR2 sequences are KGHDR and SFDVKD. The CDR3 DNA reads as TGTGCCACCAGTGACGCTAGCGGGGGCTTTTTTGAGCAGTTCTTC. Translated, it gives CATSDASGGFFEQFF.

The chain links TRBV11-2 to TRBJ2-1; tentative D call: TRBD1 (5 bases). The germline V gene encodes CDR1 SGHAT and CDR2 FQNNGV. The CDR3 is made up of 14 amino acids. Trimming left V 3 bases short and J 8 bases short, with 14 bases between. CDR3 bases: TGTGCCAGCAGCTTGGGGCAGGGTTTGGATGAGCAGTTCTTC. Translation: CASSLGQGLDEQFF.

CDR3 in amino acids: CSASLALETQYF. DNA of the CDR3: TGCAGTGCCTCACTAGCCCTAGAGACCCAGTACTTC. The J gene is TRBJ2-5, the V gene TRBV20-1, with D tentatively TRBD2 (6 bases). Trimming cost V 6 bases and J 4 bases, with 12 bases left between them. CDR3 length: 12 residues. Germline CDR1 reads DFQATT; CDR2 reads SNEGSKA (reference sequence).

V is TRBV4-3 and J is TRBJ2-3; 11 bases are a match to TRBD2. The junction had 10 bases not matched to a gene; V was cut back by 4 bases and J by 1 base. CDR3 length: 18 residues. CDR1 and CDR2 from the germline V gene are LGHNA and YSLEER. The CDR3 sequence is CASSRRLAGITGTDTQYF. The CDR3, as DNA: TGCGCCAGCAGCCGGCGACTAGCGGGGATCACCGGCACAGATACGCAGTATTTT.

V gene TRBV5-1 combines with J gene TRBJ2-1, with 11 bases fitting TRBD1. J lost 7 bases, V lost 8 bases, and 5 bases had no gene match. The CDR3 has 13 residues. The germline V gene encodes CDR1 SGHRS and CDR2 YFSETQ. CDR3: CASGDRGLNEQFF. CDR3 coding DNA: TGCGCCAGTGGGGACAGGGGGTTGAATGAGCAGTTCTTC. Full variable domain (rest looked up from reference TRBV5-1 and TRBJ2-1): KAGVTQTPRYLIKTRGQQVTLSCSPISGHRSVSWYQQTPGQGLQFLFEYFSETQRNKGNFPGRFSGRQFSNSRSEMNVSTLELGDSALYLCASGDRGLNEQFFGPGTRLTVL.

J is TRBJ2-3 and V is TRBV7-2, with D perhaps TRBD2 (6 bases). V was clipped by 4 bases and J by 0 bases, with 11 bases between them. This CDR3 spans 15 amino acids. CDR1 is SGHTA, CDR2 FQGNSA, per germline. This CDR3 reads CASSSDYLSTDTQYF. The CDR3 region has the DNA TGTGCCAGCAGCTCGGACTACCTAAGCACAGATACGCAGTATTTT. The full variable domain, completed using reference TRBV7-2 and TRBJ2-3, is GAGVSQSPSNKVTEKGKDVELRCDPISGHTALYWYRQSLGQGLEFLIYFQGNSAPDKSGLPSDRFSAERTGGSVSTLTIQRTQQEDSAVYLCASSSDYLSTDTQYFGPGTRLTVL.

This clonotype was found once. The chain is built from TRBV12-3 or TRBV12-4 and TRBJ2-7; 7 bases match TRBD2. The length of the CDR3 is 14 residues. After removal of 6 bases from V and 7 bases from J, the junction contained 12 bases not matched to a gene. The DNA for the CDR3 is TGTGCCAGCAGCCCTGGGGGGGTACCCTTAGAGCAGTACTTC. It translates to CASSPGGVPLEQYF.

The chain employs TRBV28 and TRBJ2-2; TRBD1 is a possible D gene (6 bases). Germline assignment: CDR1 MDHEN and CDR2 SYDVKM. The CDR3 consists of 17 residues. Trimming removed 4 bases from V and 1 base from J, with 16 bases in between. The CDR3 loop reads CASSSLGGDKNTGELFF. CDR3 DNA sequence: TGTGCCAGCAGTTCCCTAGGGGGTGACAAGAACACCGGGGAGCTGTTTTTT.

This clonotype was observed a handful of times. The V and J genes are TRBV29-1 and TRBJ1-4, with 7 bases identical to TRBD1. Looked up from germline, CDR1 is SQVTM and CDR2 is ANQGSEA. This CDR3 has 12 amino acids. Trimming at V came to 7 bases and at J to 7 bases, leaving 6 bases not matched to a gene. The CDR3 DNA reads TGCAGCGGACAGGGAGAGGGTGAAAAACTGTTTTTT. As protein: CSGQGEGEKLFF.